This entry lists 17 T cell receptor beta chains sequenced from one sample in a study of cytomegalovirus exposure and HLA in healthy donors. Clones were read by immunoSEQ multiplex PCR, and TCRdb kept only the in-frame ones, dropping some. The sample holds roughly 150,000 clones; around four fifths are singletons and the top ten take around 2.5%. Material: PBMCs. Receptors were obtained from a man between 25 and 39 years old in good health and CMV-seropositive.

This clone has a single count. The chain has TRBV25-1 and TRBJ1-1; unclear D gene. The CDR3 contains 14 residues. Germline V gene lookup returns CDR1 MGHDK and CDR2 SYGVNS. V was clipped by 1 base and J by 6 bases, with 12 bases between them. CDR3 region: CASSEFRRNAEAFF. For the CDR3, the DNA is TGTGCCAGCAGTGAATTTCGGAGAAATGCTGAAGCTTTCTTT.

This clone has a handful of counts. This chain links TRBV18 with TRBJ1-6; D is uncertain. The ends were cut back, 4 bases at V and 10 bases at J, with 11 bases in the middle. The germline gives CDR1 KGHSH, CDR2 LQKENI. The CDR3 length is 13 residues. In nucleotides, the CDR3 is TGTGCCAGCTCACTCGGTTCGTCCTCACCCCTCCACTTT. It specifies CASSLGSSSPLHF.

The count of this clone is one. The V gene is TRBV7-9, the J gene TRBJ2-7; 7 bases are shared with TRBD2. This CDR3 contains 17 residues. Germline lookup yields CDR1 SEHNR and CDR2 FQNEAQ (reference sequence). Trimming took 3 bases from V and 0 from J; bases not matched to a gene: 11. In nucleotides, the CDR3 is TGTGCCAGCAGCTTTGGGAGGGAGGGCCTGAGCTCCTACGAGCAGTACTTC. Its protein is CASSFGREGLSSYEQYF. Together with reference TRBV7-9 and TRBJ2-7, the CDR3 gives the full variable domain: DTGVSQNPRHKITKRGQNVTFRCDPISEHNRLYWYRQTLGQGPEFLTYFQNEAQLEKSRLLSDRFSAERPKGSFSTLEIQRTEQGDSAMYLCASSFGREGLSSYEQYFGPGTRLTVT.

The chain employs TRBV12-5 and TRBJ2-3; 10 bases map to TRBD2. The V gene end was trimmed by 0 bases and the J gene end by 1 base; junction bases not matched to a gene: 7. Germline CDR1 is LGHNT and CDR2 is FRNRAP. CDR3 length: 18 amino acids. Here the CDR3 reads CASGLVRDGTSGTDTQYF. The CDR3 DNA reads TGTGCTAGTGGTTTGGTACGAGATGGGACTAGCGGCACAGATACGCAGTATTTT.

The chain combines TRBV19 with TRBJ1-5; D is unclear. The V gene lost 3 bases and the J gene lost 6 bases, with 9 bases spanning the gap. This CDR3 has 13 amino acids. Looked up from germline, CDR1 is LNHDA and CDR2 is SQIVND (reference sequence). The CDR3: CASSMSGGQPQHF. CDR3 bases: TGTGCCAGTAGTATGTCGGGTGGTCAGCCCCAGCATTTT.

The chain combines TRBV6-5 with TRBJ1-2, with D tentatively TRBD1 (6 bases). V was cut by 4 bases and J by 5 bases, with 14 bases left in between. This CDR3 is built from 14 residues. Germline V CDR1 and CDR2: MNHEY, SVGAGI. The CDR3 bases are TGTGCCAGCAGTTCCCTGGGAGGGGGATATGGCTACACCTTC. This encodes CASSSLGGGYGYTF.

The chain carries TRBV5-6 and TRBJ1-1; maybe TRBD1 (5 bases). V lost 2 bases and J lost 4, with 12 bases in between. CDR1 SGHDT and CDR2 YYEEEE come from the germline V gene. This CDR3 has 14 amino acids. The CDR3 sequence: CASSFKGEGTEAFF. DNA for the CDR3: TGTGCCAGCAGCTTTAAAGGGGAGGGCACTGAAGCTTTCTTT.

This clone was seen a handful of times. The J gene is TRBJ2-7, the V gene TRBV28; perhaps TRBD1 as D (5 bases). The CDR3 has 14 amino acids. Germline CDR1 and CDR2: MDHEN and SYDVKM. V was cut by 2 bases and J by 3 bases, with 11 bases left in between. CDR3 sequence (DNA): TGTGCCAGCAGTTTAGCCGGACAACTCTACGAGCAGTACTTC. It codes for CASSLAGQLYEQYF.

The chain combines TRBV10-3 with TRBJ1-3; D might be TRBD1 (6 bases). Trimming stripped 2 bases from V and 0 bases from J, with 17 bases between. The germline gives CDR1 ENHRY, CDR2 SYGVKD. The CDR3 runs 18 residues. Here the CDR3 DNA reads TGTGCCATCAGTGAGATCCCCCTACAGGGCGACTCTGGAAACACCATATATTTT. It specifies CAISEIPLQGDSGNTIYF.

The sample holds a few counts of this clone. The chain carries TRBV10-2 and TRBJ1-1; no clear D gene. Germline CDR1 reads WSHSY; CDR2 reads SAAADI. Trimming pared 6 bases from V and 0 bases from J, leaving 5 bases between. This CDR3 comprises 12 residues. The CDR3 coding sequence is TGCGCCAGCAGACACCTGAACACTGAAGCTTTCTTT. Its translation: CASRHLNTEAFF.

The chain couples TRBV7-9 to TRBJ2-7, with 8 bases lining up with TRBD1. The ends lost 3 bases at V and 0 bases at J; junction bases unmatched: 1. The CDR3 loop spans 14 amino acids. Germline V gene lookup returns CDR1 SEHNR and CDR2 FQNEAQ (reference sequence). The CDR3 spells CASSLGQDSYEQYF. For the CDR3, the DNA is TGTGCCAGCAGCTTGGGACAGGACTCCTACGAGCAGTACTTC.

The chain links TRBV27 to TRBJ1-1, with TRBD1 matching over 8 bases. Germline-derived CDR1 and CDR2 are MNHEY and SMNVEV (reference sequence). The V segment lost 3 bases and the J segment 3 bases; nucleotides outside the gene matches: 3. The CDR3 covers 14 residues. As DNA, the CDR3 is TGTGCCAGCAGTTTCCAGGGGGCTGACACTGAAGCTTTCTTT. Protein: CASSFQGADTEAFF.

This clone was detected a few times. This chain joins TRBV19 and TRBJ2-1; 8 bases align to TRBD1. Germline trimming cut 3 bases from V and 3 bases from J; bases unmatched to any gene: 4. The CDR3 runs to 15 residues. Looked up from germline, CDR1 is LNHDA and CDR2 is SQIVND (reference sequence). The CDR3 nucleotides are TGTGCCAGTAGTATTACAGGGGGTGACTACAATGAGCAGTTCTTC. Translation: CASSITGGDYNEQFF.

This clone was counted a few times. The V gene is TRBV5-1, the J gene TRBJ2-5; a possible D gene is TRBD2 (6 bases). Trimming removed 4 bases at V and 10 bases at J, with 17 bases between. Germline CDR1 SGHRS, CDR2 YFSETQ. This CDR3 has 13 residues. The CDR3 region is CASSHPTSDDQYF. Here the CDR3 DNA reads TGCGCCAGCAGCCATCCGACTAGTGATGACCAGTACTTC.

The genes are TRBV19 and TRBJ2-7, with 8 bases identical to TRBD2. Germline lookup yields CDR1 LNHDA and CDR2 SQIVND (reference sequence). Trimming at V came to 4 bases and at J to 7 bases, leaving 9 bases not matched to a gene. This CDR3 has 14 amino acids. The CDR3 bases are TGTGCCAGTAGTACACGGGGGGGCTGGAGTGAGCAGTACTTC. Protein: CASSTRGGWSEQYF. Filled out from reference TRBV19 and TRBJ2-7, the complete variable domain reads DGGITQSPKYLFRKEGQNVTLSCEQNLNHDAMYWYRQDPGQGLRLIYYSQIVNDFQKGDIAEGYSVSREKKESFPLTVTSAQKNPTAFYLCASSTRGGWSEQYFGPGTRLTVT.

This clone was seen a single time. V and J are TRBV7-2 and TRBJ1-2, with 7 bases fitting TRBD1. The CDR3 sequence is 17 residues long. V lost 5 bases and J lost 7; bases outside the gene matches: 19. Germline V gene sequence: CDR1 SGHTA, CDR2 FQGNSA. The CDR3 is CASSPRQGTIINGGYTF. CDR3 DNA sequence: TGTGCCAGCAGCCCTCGACAGGGTACCATAATAAACGGTGGCTACACCTTC.

The chain joins TRBV30 to TRBJ1-2; D is perhaps TRBD1 (6 bases). The CDR3 is made up of 13 amino acids. V was shortened by 5 bases and J by 0 bases, with 10 bases between the two germline ends. The germline CDR1 and CDR2 sequences are GTSNPN and SVGIG (reference sequence). CDR3 bases: TGTGCCTGGGGGGGCGATTCTAACTATGGCTACACCTTC. As protein: CAWGGDSNYGYTF. Complete variable domain (other parts from reference TRBV30 and TRBJ1-2): SQTIHQWPATLVQPVGSPLSLECTVEGTSNPNLYWYRQAAGRGLQLLFYSVGIGQISSEVPQNLSASRPQDRQFILSSKKLLLSDSGFYLCAWGGDSNYGYTFGSGTRLTVV.